A single sample gave rise to the 27 T cell receptor beta chains below, sequenced in a study of cytomegalovirus exposure and HLA in healthy donors. A multiplex PCR was run with 60 Vbeta primers and 13 Jbeta primers. Clones were read by immunoSEQ multiplex PCR, and TCRdb kept only the in-frame ones, dropping some. The profile shows 160,000 or so clones, roughly 80% of them singletons. The sample comprised PBMCs. The receptors shown here come from a man aged 25-45 years in good health and CMV-seronegative.

The V and J genes are TRBV7-9 and TRBJ1-3; perhaps TRBD1 as D (5 bases). Trimming pared 5 bases from V and 3 bases from J, leaving 11 bases between. Germline V gene lookup returns CDR1 SEHNR and CDR2 FQNEAQ (reference sequence). CDR3 length equals 14 residues. The CDR3 DNA follows: TGTGCCAGCAGCCCCGGGGGAAGTGGAAACACCATATATTTT. Its translation: CASSPGGSGNTIYF.

The rearrangement joins TRBV7-3 to TRBJ2-3; D not certain. Germline V CDR1 and CDR2: SGHTA, FQGTGA. CDR3 length: 14 amino acids. V shed 2 bases and J shed 0 bases, with 6 bases lying between them. This chain's CDR3 is CASSLYGSTDTQYF. CDR3 in DNA: TGTGCCAGCAGCTTATATGGCAGCACAGATACGCAGTATTTT.

Details on this clone: At one of its ends the junction is not consistent with the germline gene, which may arise from a read error. The rearrangement uses TRBV7-9 and TRBJ1-1; no clear D. This CDR3 region has 11 residues. Germline V gene lookup returns CDR1 SEHNR and CDR2 FQNEAQ (reference sequence). CDR3 DNA: TGTTCCAGCAGCAATCTTATTAAAGCTTTCTTT. Amino acid sequence: CSSSNLIKAFF.

The rearrangement joins TRBV19 to TRBJ1-2; a possible D gene is TRBD1 (5 bases). Trimming shortened V by 3 bases and J by 4 bases, and 18 bases separated the two germline ends. The germline gives CDR1 LNHDA, CDR2 SQIVND (reference sequence). The CDR3 loop spans 16 amino acids. CDR3 in amino acids: CASSIPAKGQTYGYTF. CDR3 coding DNA: TGTGCCAGTAGTATCCCCGCAAAGGGGCAGACCTATGGCTACACCTTC.

V and J are TRBV19 and TRBJ1-2; 11 bases map to TRBD1. Trimming took 1 base from V and 4 from J; bases not matched to a gene: 8. CDR3 length: 17 amino acids. Per germline, CDR1 LNHDA and CDR2 SQIVND (reference sequence). The CDR3 reads CASSIAGTGGKFYGYTF. The CDR3 region has the DNA TGTGCCAGTAGTATAGCCGGGACAGGGGGGAAGTTCTATGGCTACACCTTC. Together with reference TRBV19 and TRBJ1-2, the CDR3 gives the full variable domain: DGGITQSPKYLFRKEGQNVTLSCEQNLNHDAMYWYRQDPGQGLRLIYYSQIVNDFQKGDIAEGYSVSREKKESFPLTVTSAQKNPTAFYLCASSIAGTGGKFYGYTFGSGTRLTVV.

V and J are TRBV7-8 and TRBJ1-1; maybe TRBD1 (6 bases). Germline CDR1 SGHVS, CDR2 FQNEAQ. This CDR3 comprises 13 residues. With 3 bases removed from V and 8 bases from J, the gap between germline ends came to 13 bases. The CDR3 here is CASSFSQDSEAFF. DNA of the CDR3: TGTGCCAGCAGCTTTAGCCAGGACAGCGAAGCTTTCTTT.

This chain uses TRBV13 with TRBJ2-7; the match to TRBD1 covers 7 bases. Germline V gene lookup returns CDR1 PRHDT and CDR2 FYEKMQ (reference sequence). The J segment lost 5 bases and the V segment lost 4 bases, leaving 2 bases of the junction unmatched. This CDR3 spans 12 amino acids. In DNA form, the CDR3 reads TGTGCCAGCAGCTGGACAGGCAACGAGCAGTACTTC. Amino acid sequence: CASSWTGNEQYF.

The chain is built from TRBV28 and TRBJ2-7, with D unresolved. The V gene lost 5 bases and the J gene lost 5 bases, with 10 bases spanning the gap. The CDR3 has 12 residues. Germline V gene sequence: CDR1 MDHEN, CDR2 SYDVKM. The CDR3 loop reads CASSPPEDEQYF. For the CDR3, the DNA is TGTGCCAGCAGTCCCCCAGAAGACGAGCAGTACTTC.

The rearrangement joins TRBV5-5 to TRBJ2-1, with TRBD2 as a possible D gene (5 bases). Trimming took 0 bases from V and 0 from J, leaving 7 bases between them. CDR1 and CDR2 (germline): SGHKS, YYEKEE (reference sequence). The CDR3 runs 15 residues. This CDR3 reads CASSLGGDSYNEQFF. DNA of the CDR3: TGTGCCAGCAGCTTGGGGGGAGACTCCTACAATGAGCAGTTCTTC. The whole variable domain, filled in from reference TRBV5-5 and TRBJ2-1, reads DAGVTQSPTHLIKTRGQQVTLRCSPISGHKSVSWYQQVLGQGPQFIFQYYEKEERGRGNFPDRFSARQFPNYSSELNVNALLLGDSALYLCASSLGGDSYNEQFFGPGTRLTVL.

The gene calls are TRBV4-3 and TRBJ1-2; D is possibly TRBD1 (5 bases). Trimming removed 1 base from V and 4 bases from J, with 16 bases in between. This CDR3 has 16 amino acids. The germline gives CDR1 LGHNA, CDR2 YSLEER. The CDR3 region has the DNA TGCGCCAGCAGCCAAGCCGGGGGTCCGCCCTTCTATGGCTACACCTTC. Protein: CASSQAGGPPFYGYTF.

The J gene is TRBJ1-2, the V gene TRBV7-2, with D possibly being TRBD1 (5 bases). V lost 2 bases to trimming and J lost 5 bases, with 9 bases between them. Germline V lookup: CDR1 SGHTA, CDR2 FQGNSA. The CDR3 extends over 13 amino acids. CDR3 nucleotides: TGTGCCAGCAGCTTACATAGGGGATATGGCTACACCTTC. Its protein is CASSLHRGYGYTF.

The CDR3: CASRARDTGELFF. CDR3 bases: TGTGCCAGCAGAGCGAGGGACACCGGGGAGCTGTTTTTT. This sequence joins TRBV28 and TRBJ2-2; tentative D call: TRBD2 (5 bases). V was shortened by 6 bases and J by 3 bases, with 8 bases between the two germline ends. Germline lookup yields CDR1 MDHEN and CDR2 SYDVKM. CDR3 length: 13 amino acids. The whole variable domain, remainder taken from reference TRBV28 and TRBJ2-2, is DVKVTQSSRYLVKRTGEKVFLECVQDMDHENMFWYRQDPGLGLRLIYFSYDVKMKEKGDIPEGYSVSREKKERFSLILESASTNQTSMYLCASRARDTGELFFGEGSRLTVL.

This clone was observed a single time. The chain is built from TRBV7-3 and TRBJ2-1; 9 positions match TRBD1. The CDR3 contains 15 residues. The J segment lost 2 bases and the V segment lost 4 bases, leaving 3 bases of the junction unmatched. Germline CDR1 and CDR2: SGHTA and FQGTGA. This chain's CDR3 is CASSYGQGTYNEQFF. In DNA form, the CDR3 reads TGTGCCAGCAGCTACGGACAGGGGACCTACAATGAGCAGTTCTTC.

The rearrangement links TRBV28 to TRBJ1-5; D is unresolved. Germline CDR1 MDHEN, CDR2 SYDVKM. V shed 8 bases and J shed 11 bases, with 22 bases lying between them. The CDR3 runs to 14 residues. CDR3 region: CASDSGGPLGSQHF. In DNA, the CDR3 is TGTGCCAGCGATTCTGGAGGGCCTCTGGGGTCCCAGCATTTT. Filled out from reference TRBV28 and TRBJ1-5, the complete variable domain reads DVKVTQSSRYLVKRTGEKVFLECVQDMDHENMFWYRQDPGLGLRLIYFSYDVKMKEKGDIPEGYSVSREKKERFSLILESASTNQTSMYLCASDSGGPLGSQHFGDGTRLSIL.

This clone was found once. The J gene is TRBJ2-7, the V gene TRBV5-1; the D gene is possibly TRBD1 (5 bases). Germline-derived CDR1 and CDR2 are SGHRS and YFSETQ. CDR3 length: 13 residues. Between the trimmed V and J ends, which lost 4 bases and 1 base, there was a span of 9 bases. The CDR3 region has the DNA TGCGCCAGCAGCGGCGACAGTTCCTACGAGCAGTACTTC. Translating gives CASSGDSSYEQYF.

This chain connects TRBV7-6 to TRBJ1-2, with a tentative D call TRBD1 (6 bases). CDR1 is SGHVS and CDR2 is FNYEAQ in the germline V gene. This CDR3 has 14 amino acids. V shed 4 bases and J shed 4 bases, with 13 bases lying between them. The CDR3 DNA follows: TGTGCCAGCAGCTCCGGGACAACCCGCTATGGCTACACCTTC. It codes for CASSSGTTRYGYTF.

The rearrangement links TRBV7-9 to TRBJ1-5; D unclear. The CDR3 is 13 residues long. Germline CDR1 is SEHNR and CDR2 is FQNEAQ (reference sequence). Trimming took 2 bases from V and 4 from J, leaving 6 bases between them. CDR3 nucleotides: TGTGCCAGCAGCTTATTGGAGAATCAGCCCCAGCATTTT. Encoded protein: CASSLLENQPQHF.

The chain links TRBV19 to TRBJ2-5; maybe TRBD1 (5 bases). Looked up from germline, CDR1 is LNHDA and CDR2 is SQIVND (reference sequence). CDR3 length equals 12 residues. The germline V and J ends were trimmed by 7 bases and 3 bases, with 9 bases remaining between them. The CDR3 DNA follows: TGTGCCAGTAACCAGGGTAAAGAGACCCAGTACTTC. This translates into CASNQGKETQYF.

This clone was seen once. The chain recombines TRBV7-8 with TRBJ1-1; TRBD1 might be the D (6 bases). Germline CDR1 and CDR2: SGHVS and FQNEAQ. This CDR3 has 15 amino acids. Trimming shortened V by 5 bases and J by 1 base, and 14 bases separated the two germline ends. Here the CDR3 DNA reads TGTGCCAGCAGCGGGGGCACCTCTCAGAACACTGAAGCTTTCTTT. Translating gives CASSGGTSQNTEAFF.

This clone has just one count. This chain uses TRBV7-6 with TRBJ1-1; the D is unclear. Deletions cut 3 bases from V and 1 base from J, with 12 bases between. Per the germline V gene, CDR1 is SGHVS and CDR2 is FNYEAQ. This CDR3 region has 15 residues. CDR3 region: CASSFQVGENTEAFF. In DNA form, the CDR3 reads TGTGCCAGCAGCTTCCAGGTGGGAGAGAACACTGAAGCTTTCTTT.

This rearrangement joins TRBV2 to TRBJ2-3, with 8 bases that match TRBD2. Germline V gives CDR1 SNHLY, CDR2 FYNNEI. The CDR3 totals 14 residues. J lost 6 bases, V lost 8 bases, and 10 bases had no gene match. The DNA for the CDR3 is TGTGCCAGCGTAAACATAGCGGGAACGGATACGCAGTATTTT. This gives the protein CASVNIAGTDTQYF.

The rearrangement joins TRBV5-4 to TRBJ2-5; D possibly corresponds to TRBD1 (6 bases). CDR3 length equals 16 residues. The V and J ends lost 4 bases and 2 bases respectively, with 18 bases between them. Per the germline V gene, CDR1 is SGHNT and CDR2 is YYREEE (reference sequence). The CDR3 nucleotides read TGTGCCAGCAGCCCCTTATTGACAGGCCAACAAGAGACCCAGTACTTC. Translating gives CASSPLLTGQQETQYF.

This sequence joins TRBV12-5 and TRBJ2-5, with 8 bases lining up with TRBD1. The length of the CDR3 is 14 residues. Germline V gene data show CDR1 as LGHNT and CDR2 as FRNRAP. The trim removed 5 bases at V and 5 bases at J, leaving 7 bases unmatched. The CDR3 is CASGLGQGGETQYF. The CDR3, as DNA: TGTGCTAGTGGTCTAGGACAGGGCGGGGAGACCCAGTACTTC.

The chain uses TRBV7-8 and TRBJ2-2; 9 nucleotides match TRBD1. Germline V lookup: CDR1 SGHVS, CDR2 FQNEAQ. Germline trimming cut 3 bases from V and 4 bases from J; bases unmatched to any gene: 6. The CDR3 is 16 residues long. The CDR3 spells CASSFTRTGATGELFF. The CDR3 DNA is TGTGCCAGCAGCTTCACCCGGACAGGGGCCACCGGGGAGCTGTTTTTT.

The count of this clone is one. V is TRBV19 and J is TRBJ2-2, with TRBD1 as a possible D gene (7 bases). The CDR3 extends over 14 amino acids. With 7 bases removed from V and 8 bases from J, the gap between germline ends came to 17 bases. Germline V gene data show CDR1 as LNHDA and CDR2 as SQIVND (reference sequence). The CDR3 bases are TGTGCCAGTAATTATGGAGGGGGCCAAGGGGAGCTGTTTTTT. Residues: CASNYGGGQGELFF.

The genes are TRBV28 and TRBJ2-7, with 9 bases lining up with TRBD1. The germline gives CDR1 MDHEN, CDR2 SYDVKM. The CDR3 covers 12 residues. Trimming removed 5 bases from V and 6 bases from J; junction bases left unmatched: 2. The chain's CDR3 is CASSTGGSEQYF. The CDR3 coding sequence is TGTGCCAGCAGTACAGGGGGCAGCGAGCAGTACTTC.

The sample holds a few counts of this clone. The CDR3 DNA reads TGCGCCAGCAGCCAAGATAGGGCTAGCGGTAAAGGTTCCTACGAGCAGTACTTC. Amino acids: CASSQDRASGKGSYEQYF. The chain couples TRBV4-3 to TRBJ2-7, with 7 positions matching TRBD2. Germline V lookup: CDR1 LGHNA, CDR2 YSLEER. V dropped 0 bases and J dropped 1; count of bases not matched to a gene: 12. This CDR3 is built from 18 residues.